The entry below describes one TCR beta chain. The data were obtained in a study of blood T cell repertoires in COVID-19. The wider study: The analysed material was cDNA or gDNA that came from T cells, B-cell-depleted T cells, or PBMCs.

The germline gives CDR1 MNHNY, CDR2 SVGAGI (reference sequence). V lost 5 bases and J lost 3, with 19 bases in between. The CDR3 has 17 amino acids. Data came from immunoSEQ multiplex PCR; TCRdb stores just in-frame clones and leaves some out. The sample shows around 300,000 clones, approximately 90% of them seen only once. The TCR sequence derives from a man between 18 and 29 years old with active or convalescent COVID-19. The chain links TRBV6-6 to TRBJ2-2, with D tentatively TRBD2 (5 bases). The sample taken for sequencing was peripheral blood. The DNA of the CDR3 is TGTGCCAGCAGTCTATATCGGACCGAGGGATACACCGGGGAGCTGTTTTTT. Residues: CASSLYRTEGYTGELFF.